Sequencing of this TCR beta chain was carried out in a study of T cell responses to AZD1222 COVID-19 vaccine. Study findings and constraints: CD4 TCRs associated with vaccination spanned spike, dominating at 160-218 and 743-854. Clonal diversity may have been underestimated, and the donors were mostly white British, with more females than males. In the spike-specific TCR repertoire, nearly half reportedly target unmutated variant regions.

Here immunoSEQ multiplex PCR was the method, and the copy in TCRdb shows in-frame clones only, minus some. Of 120,000 to 150,000 clones detected, roughly nine tenths appear once; the ten largest clones hold over 2.5%. For this clone: The antigen remains undetermined.

CDR1 LNHDA and CDR2 SQIVND come from the germline V gene (reference sequence). With 1 base removed from V and 7 bases from J, the gap between germline ends came to 17 bases. CDR3 length: 16 amino acids. The receptor's source is an adult in good health. This chain links TRBV19 with TRBJ1-5, with a tentative D call TRBD1 (5 bases). Sequencing used peripheral blood, obtained on day 0 of AZD1222 vaccination. CDR3 amino acids: CASSIVAGQGGQPQHF. The CDR3 coding sequence is TGTGCCAGTAGTATAGTCGCGGGGCAGGGAGGACAGCCCCAGCATTTT.